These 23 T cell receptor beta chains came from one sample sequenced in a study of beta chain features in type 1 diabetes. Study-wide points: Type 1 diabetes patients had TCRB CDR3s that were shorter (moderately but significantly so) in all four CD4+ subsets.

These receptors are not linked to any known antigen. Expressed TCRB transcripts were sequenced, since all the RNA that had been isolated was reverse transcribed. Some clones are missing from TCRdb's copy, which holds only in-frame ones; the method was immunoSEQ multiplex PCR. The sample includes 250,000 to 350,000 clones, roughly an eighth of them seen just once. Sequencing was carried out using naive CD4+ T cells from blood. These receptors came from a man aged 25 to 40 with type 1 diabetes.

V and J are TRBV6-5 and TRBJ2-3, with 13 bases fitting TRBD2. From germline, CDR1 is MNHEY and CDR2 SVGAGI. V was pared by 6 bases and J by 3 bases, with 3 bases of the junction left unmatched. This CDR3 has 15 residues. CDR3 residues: CASRETSGRTDTQYF. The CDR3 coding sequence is TGTGCCAGCAGAGAGACTAGCGGGAGGACAGATACGCAGTATTTT.

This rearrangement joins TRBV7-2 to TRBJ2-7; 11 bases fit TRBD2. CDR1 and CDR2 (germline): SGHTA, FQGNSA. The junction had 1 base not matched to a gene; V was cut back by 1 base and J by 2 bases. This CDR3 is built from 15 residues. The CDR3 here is CASSLGGLAAYEQYF. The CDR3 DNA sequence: TGTGCCAGCAGCTTAGGGGGACTAGCGGCCTACGAGCAGTACTTC. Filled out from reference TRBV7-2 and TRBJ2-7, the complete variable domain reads GAGVSQSPSNKVTEKGKDVELRCDPISGHTALYWYRQSLGQGLEFLIYFQGNSAPDKSGLPSDRFSAERTGGSVSTLTIQRTQQEDSAVYLCASSLGGLAAYEQYFGPGTRLTVT.

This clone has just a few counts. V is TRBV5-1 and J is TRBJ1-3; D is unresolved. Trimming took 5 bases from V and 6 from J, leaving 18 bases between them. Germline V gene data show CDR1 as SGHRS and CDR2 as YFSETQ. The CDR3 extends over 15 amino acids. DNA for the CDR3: TGCGCCAGCAGTCCCAACCGGGGTTTTTCAAACACCATATATTTT. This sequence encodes CASSPNRGFSNTIYF.

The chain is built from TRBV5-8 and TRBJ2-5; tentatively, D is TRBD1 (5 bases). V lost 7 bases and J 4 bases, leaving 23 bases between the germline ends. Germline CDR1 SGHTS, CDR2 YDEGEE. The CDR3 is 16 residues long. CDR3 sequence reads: CASAKATGQPGETQYF. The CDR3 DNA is TGTGCCAGCGCAAAAGCAACAGGTCAACCTGGAGAGACCCAGTACTTC.

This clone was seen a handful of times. The CDR3 loop reads CASSRLAGGYEQYF. For the CDR3, the DNA is TGTGCCAGCAGTCGACTAGCGGGAGGCTACGAGCAGTACTTC. The chain uses TRBV2 and TRBJ2-7, with 13 bases fitting TRBD2. Germline values: CDR1 SNHLY, CDR2 FYNNEI. CDR3 size: 14 residues. Trimming removed 5 bases from V and 3 bases from J; junction bases left unmatched: 1.

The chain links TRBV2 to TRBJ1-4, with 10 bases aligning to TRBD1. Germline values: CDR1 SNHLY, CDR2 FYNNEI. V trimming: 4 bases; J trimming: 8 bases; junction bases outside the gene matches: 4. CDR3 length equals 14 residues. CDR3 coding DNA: TGTGCCAGCAGTGGGGACAGGGGAAGCGAAAAACTGTTTTTT. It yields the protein CASSGDRGSEKLFF. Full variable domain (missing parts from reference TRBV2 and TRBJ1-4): EPEVTQTPSHQVTQMGQEVILRCVPISNHLYFYWYRQILGQKVEFLVSFYNNEISEKSEIFDDQFSVERPDGSNFTLKIRSTKLEDSAMYFCASSGDRGSEKLFFGSGTQLSVL.

The DNA of the CDR3 is TGTGCCTGGAGTCGGGCGACTAGCGGGAGTTTCGATACGCAGTATTTT. Residues: CAWSRATSGSFDTQYF. The chain links TRBV30 to TRBJ2-3, with TRBD2 matching over 12 bases. Germline CDR1 reads GTSNPN; CDR2 reads SVGIG (reference sequence). CDR3 length: 16 residues. Trimming cost V 2 bases and J 6 bases; bases outside gene matches: 9.

This CDR3 reads CASSFAVGGGPQHF. The CDR3 DNA sequence: TGTGCCAGCAGTTTCGCAGTGGGGGGTGGGCCCCAGCATTTT. V and J are TRBV27 and TRBJ1-5; tentative D call: TRBD1 (5 bases). CDR1 and CDR2 (germline): MNHEY, SMNVEV (reference sequence). V shed 3 bases and J shed 9 bases, with 15 bases lying between them. CDR3 length: 14 residues.

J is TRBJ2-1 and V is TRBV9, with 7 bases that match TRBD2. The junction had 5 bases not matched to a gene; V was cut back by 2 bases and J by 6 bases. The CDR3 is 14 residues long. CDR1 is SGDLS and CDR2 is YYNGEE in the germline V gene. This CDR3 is CASSVLLASNEQFF. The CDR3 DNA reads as TGTGCCAGCAGCGTTTTACTAGCGTCCAATGAGCAGTTCTTC.

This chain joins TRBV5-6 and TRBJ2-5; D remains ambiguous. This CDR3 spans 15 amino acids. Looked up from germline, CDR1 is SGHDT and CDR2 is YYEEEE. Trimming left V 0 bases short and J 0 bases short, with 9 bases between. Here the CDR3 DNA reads TGTGCCAGCAGCTTGGTCGAGGCAGACCAAGAGACCCAGTACTTC. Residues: CASSLVEADQETQYF.

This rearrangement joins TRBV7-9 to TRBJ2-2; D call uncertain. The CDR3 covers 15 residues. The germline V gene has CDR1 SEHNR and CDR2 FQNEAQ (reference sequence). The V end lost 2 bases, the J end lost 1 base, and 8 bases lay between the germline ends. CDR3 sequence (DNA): TGTGCCAGCAGCTTAATCGCGGTGAACACCGGGGAGCTGTTTTTT. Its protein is CASSLIAVNTGELFF.

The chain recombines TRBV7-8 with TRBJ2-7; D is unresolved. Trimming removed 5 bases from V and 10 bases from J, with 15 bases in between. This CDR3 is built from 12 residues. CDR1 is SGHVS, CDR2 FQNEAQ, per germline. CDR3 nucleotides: TGTGCCAGCAGCCTGCCTCTGGCGGAACAGTACTTC. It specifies CASSLPLAEQYF. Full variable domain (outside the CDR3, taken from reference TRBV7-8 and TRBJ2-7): GAGVSQSPRYKVAKRGQDVALRCDPISGHVSLFWYQQALGQGPEFLTYFQNEAQLDKSGLPSDRFFAERPEGSVSTLKIQRTQQEDSAVYLCASSLPLAEQYFGPGTRLTVT.

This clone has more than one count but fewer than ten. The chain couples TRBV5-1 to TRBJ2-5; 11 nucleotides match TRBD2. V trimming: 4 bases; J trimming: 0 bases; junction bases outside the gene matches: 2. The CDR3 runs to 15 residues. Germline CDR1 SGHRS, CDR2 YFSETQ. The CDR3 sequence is CASSRTSGYQETQYF. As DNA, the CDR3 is TGCGCCAGCAGCCGGACTAGCGGGTACCAAGAGACCCAGTACTTC. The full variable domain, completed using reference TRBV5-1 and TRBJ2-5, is KAGVTQTPRYLIKTRGQQVTLSCSPISGHRSVSWYQQTPGQGLQFLFEYFSETQRNKGNFPGRFSGRQFSNSRSEMNVSTLELGDSALYLCASSRTSGYQETQYFGPGTRLLVL.

The CDR3 nucleotides are TGTGCCAGCAGCTTCGGTACAAGCGCTAGCACAGATACGCAGTATTTT. It codes for CASSFGTSASTDTQYF. This chain connects TRBV7-2 to TRBJ2-3, with no clear D. The V end was cut by 3 bases, the J end by 0 bases, with 13 bases between. The CDR3 extends over 16 amino acids. Germline assignment: CDR1 SGHTA and CDR2 FQGNSA.

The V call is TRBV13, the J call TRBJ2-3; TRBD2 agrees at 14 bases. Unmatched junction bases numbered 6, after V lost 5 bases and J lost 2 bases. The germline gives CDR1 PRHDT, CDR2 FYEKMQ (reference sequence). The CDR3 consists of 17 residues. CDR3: CASSRRLAGGTTDTQYF. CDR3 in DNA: TGTGCCAGCAGCCGCCGACTAGCGGGAGGGACCACAGATACGCAGTATTTT.

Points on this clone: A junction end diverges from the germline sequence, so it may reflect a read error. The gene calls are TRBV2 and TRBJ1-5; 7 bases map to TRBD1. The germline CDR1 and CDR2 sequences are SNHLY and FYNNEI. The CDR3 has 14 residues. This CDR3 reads CASRGQLLGGAHHF. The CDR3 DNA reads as TGTGCCAGCAGGGGACAGCTCTTAGGGGGTGCCCACCATTTT.

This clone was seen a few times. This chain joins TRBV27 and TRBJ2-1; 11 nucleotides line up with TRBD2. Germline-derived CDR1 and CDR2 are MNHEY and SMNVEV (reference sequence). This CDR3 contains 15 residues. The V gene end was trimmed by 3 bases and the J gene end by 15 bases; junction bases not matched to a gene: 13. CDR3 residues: CASSFEGPGLADAFF. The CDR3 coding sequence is TGTGCCAGCAGTTTTGAAGGACCGGGACTAGCGGATGCGTTCTTC.

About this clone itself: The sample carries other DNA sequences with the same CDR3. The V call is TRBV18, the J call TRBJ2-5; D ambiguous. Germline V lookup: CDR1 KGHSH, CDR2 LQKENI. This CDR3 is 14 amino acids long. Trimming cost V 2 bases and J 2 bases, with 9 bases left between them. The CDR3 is CASSPGRLQETQYF. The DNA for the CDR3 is TGTGCCAGCTCACCAGGTCGGTTACAAGAGACCCAGTACTTC.

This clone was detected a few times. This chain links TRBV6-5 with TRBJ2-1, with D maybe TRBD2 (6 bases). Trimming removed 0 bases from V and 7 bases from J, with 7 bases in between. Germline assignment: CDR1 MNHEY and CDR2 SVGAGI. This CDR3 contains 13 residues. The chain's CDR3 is CASSYSRGNEQFF. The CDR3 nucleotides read TGTGCCAGCAGTTACTCTCGGGGGAATGAGCAGTTCTTC.

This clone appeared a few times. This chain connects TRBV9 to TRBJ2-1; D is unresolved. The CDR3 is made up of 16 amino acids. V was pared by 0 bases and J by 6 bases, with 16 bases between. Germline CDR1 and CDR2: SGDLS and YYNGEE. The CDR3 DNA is TGTGCCAGCAGCGTAGGTAGCCGGTGGGTCCTCAATGAGCAGTTCTTC. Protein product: CASSVGSRWVLNEQFF.

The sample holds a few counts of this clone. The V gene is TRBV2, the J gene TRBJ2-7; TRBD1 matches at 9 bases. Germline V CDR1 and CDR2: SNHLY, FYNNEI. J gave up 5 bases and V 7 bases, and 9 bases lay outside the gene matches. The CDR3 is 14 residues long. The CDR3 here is CASIGQGNGNEQYF. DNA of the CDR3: TGTGCCAGCATTGGACAGGGGAATGGAAACGAGCAGTACTTC. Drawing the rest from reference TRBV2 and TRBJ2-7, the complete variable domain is EPEVTQTPSHQVTQMGQEVILRCVPISNHLYFYWYRQILGQKVEFLVSFYNNEISEKSEIFDDQFSVERPDGSNFTLKIRSTKLEDSAMYFCASIGQGNGNEQYFGPGTRLTVT.

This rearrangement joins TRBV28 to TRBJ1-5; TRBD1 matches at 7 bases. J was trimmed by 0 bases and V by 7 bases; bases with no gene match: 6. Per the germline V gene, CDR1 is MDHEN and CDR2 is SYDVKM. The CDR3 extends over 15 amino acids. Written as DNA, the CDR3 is TGTGCCAGCACCGAAGGGGGCTATAGCAATCAGCCCCAGCATTTT. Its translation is CASTEGGYSNQPQHF.

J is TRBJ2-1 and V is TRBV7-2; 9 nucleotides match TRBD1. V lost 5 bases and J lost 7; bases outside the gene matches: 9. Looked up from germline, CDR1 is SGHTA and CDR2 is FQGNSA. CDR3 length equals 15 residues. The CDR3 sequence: CASSVQDRGGNEQFF. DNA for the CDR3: TGTGCCAGCAGCGTTCAGGACAGGGGTGGGAATGAGCAGTTCTTC. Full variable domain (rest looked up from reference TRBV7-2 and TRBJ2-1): GAGVSQSPSNKVTEKGKDVELRCDPISGHTALYWYRQSLGQGLEFLIYFQGNSAPDKSGLPSDRFSAERTGGSVSTLTIQRTQQEDSAVYLCASSVQDRGGNEQFFGPGTRLTVL.